The present entry profiles one T cell receptor (beta chain) with its context. The data derive from a study of blood T cell repertoires in COVID-19. Study as a whole: Whether acute or convalescent, the COVID-19 samples came from the United States, Italy and Spain.

CDR1 is SGHRS and CDR2 is YFSETQ in the germline V gene. Unmatched junction bases numbered 18, after V lost 1 base and J lost 2 bases. The CDR3 sequence is 20 residues long. Using immunoSEQ multiplex PCR, the repertoire was profiled, and TCRdb retains in-frame clones only, with some absent. The data show a few hundred thousand clones, with about 86% seen just once and approximately 1.3% held by the top ten. V and J are TRBV5-1 and TRBJ2-5; 9 nucleotides align to TRBD2. The sample taken for sequencing was peripheral blood. This TCR derives from a woman aged 45-65 years with acute or convalescent COVID-19. CDR3 loop: CASSLSSSGGSSGEQETQYF. CDR3 sequence (DNA): TGCGCCAGCAGCTTGTCCAGTAGCGGGGGCTCTTCCGGTGAACAAGAGACCCAGTACTTC.